A single sample gave rise to the 5 T cell receptor beta chains below, sequenced in a study of blood T cell repertoires in COVID-19. This table comes from immunoSEQ multiplex PCR, and its TCRdb copy is limited to in-frame clones, with some not included. The repertoire consists of roughly 300,000 clones, with roughly 88% occurring once and the leading ten covering around 1.7%. The sample taken for sequencing was peripheral blood. The receptors derive from a woman between 45 and 65 years old with acute or convalescent COVID-19.

The chain employs TRBV2 and TRBJ2-7; TRBD2 matches at 11 bases. This CDR3 contains 14 residues. In germline, CDR1 is SNHLY, CDR2 FYNNEI. The ends lost 4 bases at V and 3 bases at J; junction bases unmatched: 2. CDR3 loop: CASSGLAGFYEQYF. The DNA of the CDR3 is TGTGCCAGCAGTGGACTAGCGGGATTCTACGAGCAGTACTTC.

This rearrangement joins TRBV21-1 to TRBJ1-2; the D segment call TRBD1 is taken from the table without a DNA check. TRBV21-1 constitutes a pseudogene. This CDR3 region has 15 residues. CDR3 protein: CASSKERTGSRGYTF. The CDR3 coding sequence is TGTGCCAGCAGCAAAGAACGGACAGGGTCGAGGGGCTACACCTTC.

The rearrangement joins TRBV7-9 to TRBJ2-3, with 7 bases fitting TRBD2. The CDR3 covers 14 residues. CDR1 and CDR2 from the germline V gene are SEHNR and FQNEAQ (reference sequence). The trim removed 11 bases at V and 6 bases at J, leaving 14 bases unmatched. The CDR3 bases are TGTGCCTTCCCTCTCCCGGGAGGAGTGGATACGCAGTATTTT. This gives the protein CAFPLPGGVDTQYF.

CDR3 sequence (DNA): TGTGCCAGCAGCTCGAGATTTGATCAGCCCCAGCATTTT. Its protein is CASSSRFDQPQHF. The genes are TRBV11-1 and TRBJ1-5; unclear D gene. Germline CDR1 and CDR2: SGHAT and FQDESV (reference sequence). The V gene lost 4 bases and the J gene lost 5 bases, with 9 bases spanning the gap. CDR3 length: 13 amino acids.

The V and J genes are TRBV20-1 and TRBJ2-7; TRBD2 is a possible D gene (6 bases). Germline lookup yields CDR1 DFQATT and CDR2 SNEGSKA (reference sequence). CDR3 size: 14 residues. With 3 bases removed from V and 2 bases from J, the gap between germline ends came to 14 bases. CDR3 protein: CSASGAGNPYEQYF. As DNA, the CDR3 is TGCAGTGCTAGTGGGGCGGGGAACCCCTACGAGCAGTACTTC.